What follows are 27 T cell receptor beta chains derived from one specimen sequenced in a study of control samples from healthy donors and cancer patients. Only in-frame clones appear in the TCRdb table, and some are missing; sequencing was by immunoSEQ multiplex PCR. The table lists about 94,000 clones, 90% of them singletons. The sample consisted of blood. All receptors come from a woman aged 18-30 years in good health.

The V call is TRBV7-7, the J call TRBJ2-7; 8 bases are a match to TRBD1. Germline CDR1 is SSHAT and CDR2 is FNYEAQ (reference sequence). Trimming at V came to 5 bases and at J to 1 base, leaving 4 bases not matched to a gene. The CDR3 contains 14 residues. CDR3 loop: CASSLGTGSYEQYF. The CDR3 DNA is TGTGCCAGCAGCCTCGGGACAGGTTCCTACGAGCAGTACTTC. The entire variable domain, with the rest obtained from reference TRBV7-7 and TRBJ2-7, is as follows: GAGVSQSPRYKVTKRGQDVTLRCDPISSHATLYWYQQALGQGPEFLTYFNYEAQPDKSGLPSDRFSAERPEGSISTLTIQRTEQRDSAMYRCASSLGTGSYEQYFGPGTRLTVT.

The chain has TRBV10-3 and TRBJ1-2, with a tentative D call TRBD1 (5 bases). The CDR3 spans 15 residues. The V end lost 0 bases, the J end lost 4 bases, and 12 bases lay between the germline ends. Germline-derived CDR1 and CDR2 are ENHRY and SYGVKD. The CDR3 DNA follows: TGTGCCATCAGTGAGTCGGCAGGGATGGGCTATGGCTACACCTTC. Protein sequence: CAISESAGMGYGYTF.

The count of this clone is one. The chain couples TRBV5-6 to TRBJ2-2; the match to TRBD1 covers 7 bases. With 4 bases clipped from V and 5 bases from J, the junction kept 5 bases outside the gene matches. This CDR3 spans 14 amino acids. Per the germline V gene, CDR1 is SGHDT and CDR2 is YYEEEE. The CDR3 DNA reads TGTGCCAGCAGCGTACAGGGGATTACCGGGGAGCTGTTTTTT. Amino acids: CASSVQGITGELFF.

The rearrangement links TRBV11-2 to TRBJ1-2; a weak D match, TRBD1 (5 bases). There are 15 residues in the CDR3. Between the trimmed V and J ends, which lost 1 base and 5 bases, there was a span of 14 bases. Germline V gene lookup returns CDR1 SGHAT and CDR2 FQNNGV. CDR3: CASSLGGQVGYGYTF. The CDR3 region has the DNA TGTGCCAGCAGCTTAGGGGGCCAGGTCGGGTATGGCTACACCTTC.

This clone came up a few times. V gene TRBV5-1 combines with J gene TRBJ1-3; D call uncertain. The CDR3 is 15 residues long. Trimming stripped 0 bases from V and 0 bases from J, with 7 bases between. CDR1 and CDR2 from the germline V gene are SGHRS and YFSETQ. The CDR3 loop reads CASSLGDSSGNTIYF. CDR3 DNA sequence: TGCGCCAGCAGCTTGGGGGATTCCTCTGGAAACACCATATATTTT.

The chain carries TRBV6-1 and TRBJ1-3, with a possible D match to TRBD1 (5 bases). V lost 1 base and J 0 bases, leaving 7 bases between the germline ends. The CDR3 totals 15 residues. Per the germline V gene, CDR1 is MNHNS and CDR2 is SASEGT. Written as DNA, the CDR3 is TGTGCCAGCAGTGAAGGGGGGTTCTCTGGAAACACCATATATTTT. Its translation: CASSEGGFSGNTIYF.

This rearrangement joins TRBV7-9 to TRBJ1-1; TRBD1 matches at 9 bases. V was clipped by 5 bases and J by 6 bases; unmatched bases: 10. This CDR3 is built from 15 residues. Germline lookup yields CDR1 SEHNR and CDR2 FQNEAQ (reference sequence). The DNA of the CDR3 is TGTGCCAGCAGCCGCGTGACAGGGGGAGTCGCTGAAGCTTTCTTT. Translated, it gives CASSRVTGGVAEAFF. Drawing the rest from reference TRBV7-9 and TRBJ1-1, the complete variable domain is DTGVSQNPRHKITKRGQNVTFRCDPISEHNRLYWYRQTLGQGPEFLTYFQNEAQLEKSRLLSDRFSAERPKGSFSTLEIQRTEQGDSAMYLCASSRVTGGVAEAFFGQGTRLTVV.

This chain uses TRBV10-3 with TRBJ1-1, with 8 bases aligning to TRBD1. The CDR3 contains 13 residues. Germline V lookup: CDR1 ENHRY, CDR2 SYGVKD. V trimming: 6 bases; J trimming: 3 bases; junction bases outside the gene matches: 3. Written as DNA, the CDR3 is TGTGCCATCAGCTCGACAGGGGACACTGAAGCTTTCTTT. It yields the protein CAISSTGDTEAFF.

In its sample, this clone was seen once. The gene calls are TRBV4-2 and TRBJ1-4; no reliable D call. Germline V CDR1 and CDR2: LGHNA, YNFKEQ. This CDR3 has 14 residues. Trimming took 0 bases from V and 3 from J, leaving 5 bases between them. The CDR3 reads CASSQEDPNEKLFF. The CDR3 region has the DNA TGTGCCAGCAGCCAAGAGGACCCTAATGAAAAACTGTTTTTT.

V and J are TRBV6-5 and TRBJ2-7; tentatively, D is TRBD1 or TRBD2 (5 bases each). CDR3 length equals 14 residues. V was pared by 6 bases and J by 5 bases, with 17 bases between. The germline CDR1 and CDR2 sequences are MNHEY and SVGAGI. DNA for the CDR3: TGTGCCAGCAGATCCGGGACGCTGATGGACGAGCAGTACTTC. Protein: CASRSGTLMDEQYF.

This chain uses TRBV7-3 with TRBJ1-5; possible D gene TRBD1, 5 bases. The V end lost 5 bases, the J end lost 6 bases, and 11 bases lay between the germline ends. In germline, CDR1 is SGHTA, CDR2 FQGTGA. CDR3 size: 13 residues. The CDR3: CASSPDGAQPQHF. As DNA, the CDR3 is TGTGCCAGCAGCCCCGATGGGGCTCAGCCCCAGCATTTT.

The chain joins TRBV7-9 to TRBJ1-6; no reliable D call. Trimming pared 1 base from V and 13 bases from J, leaving 17 bases between. Germline V gene sequence: CDR1 SEHNR, CDR2 FQNEAQ (reference sequence). CDR3 size: 15 residues. The CDR3 loop is CASSLEAVGQSPLHF. The CDR3 nucleotides are TGTGCCAGCAGCTTAGAGGCGGTGGGCCAATCGCCCCTCCACTTT.

This clone was counted only a few times. The chain's CDR3 is CASSSVFGVSLAQETQYF. In DNA form, the CDR3 reads TGTGCCAGCAGCTCCGTGTTCGGGGTGTCGCTAGCGCAAGAGACCCAGTACTTC. The chain carries TRBV5-4 and TRBJ2-5; perhaps TRBD2 as D (6 bases). CDR1 and CDR2 from the germline V gene are SGHNT and YYREEE (reference sequence). The CDR3 spans 18 residues. The germline V and J ends were trimmed by 3 bases and 2 bases, with 23 bases remaining between them.

The chain combines TRBV29-1 with TRBJ1-5; TRBD1 aligns across 8 bases. With 7 bases clipped from V and 4 bases from J, the junction kept 15 bases outside the gene matches. The CDR3 runs to 16 residues. Germline CDR1 and CDR2: SQVTM and ANQGSEA. CDR3 loop: CSAILQGESFNQPQHF. The CDR3 DNA reads TGCAGCGCGATACTACAGGGGGAGTCCTTTAATCAGCCCCAGCATTTT. The entire variable domain, with the rest obtained from reference TRBV29-1 and TRBJ1-5, is as follows: SAVISQKPSRDICQRGTSLTIQCQVDSQVTMMFWYRQQPGQSLTLIATANQGSEATYESGFVIDKFPISRPNLTFSTLTVSNMSPEDSSIYLCSAILQGESFNQPQHFGDGTRLSIL.

This clone was detected only a few times. V gene TRBV27 combines with J gene TRBJ1-1; 8 nucleotides align to TRBD1. The trim removed 3 bases at V and 1 base at J, leaving 16 bases unmatched. This CDR3 contains 19 residues. Germline V gene lookup returns CDR1 MNHEY and CDR2 SMNVEV (reference sequence). The CDR3 protein is CASSFQGAQGLLQNTEAFF. The CDR3 DNA reads TGTGCCAGCAGTTTTCAGGGGGCACAGGGACTCTTACAGAACACTGAAGCTTTCTTT.

The chain recombines TRBV2 with TRBJ1-1, with 7 bases aligning to TRBD1. Per germline, CDR1 SNHLY and CDR2 FYNNEI. V dropped 6 bases and J dropped 1; count of bases not matched to a gene: 11. The CDR3 consists of 16 residues. The CDR3 DNA sequence: TGTGCCAGCAGGACCCCCCCAGGGGGGCAGAACACTGAAGCTTTCTTT. Protein sequence: CASRTPPGGQNTEAFF.

The J gene is TRBJ2-6, the V gene TRBV7-3; no definite D call. Trimming took 4 bases from V and 0 from J, leaving 16 bases between them. The length of the CDR3 is 18 residues. Germline V gene lookup returns CDR1 SGHTA and CDR2 FQGTGA. The CDR3 DNA follows: TGTGCCAGCAGCTCCGCCACCCGTACCCACTCTGGGGCCAACGTCCTGACTTTC. As protein: CASSSATRTHSGANVLTF.

The CDR3 is CASSLGQGDNYGYTF. The CDR3, as DNA: TGTGCCAGCAGCTTGGGACAGGGGGACAACTATGGCTACACCTTC. V gene TRBV5-5 combines with J gene TRBJ1-2; 9 nucleotides match TRBD1. The germline V gene has CDR1 SGHKS and CDR2 YYEKEE (reference sequence). The V and J ends lost 0 bases and 2 bases, in that order; junction bases with no gene match: 2. The CDR3 sequence is 15 residues long.

In the case of this clone: At the DNA level, this CDR3 is encoded by other sequences in the same sample as well. This chain links TRBV5-1 with TRBJ1-2; weak D call: TRBD1 (5 bases). The V gene lost 1 base and the J gene lost 8 bases, with 9 bases spanning the gap. Germline assignment: CDR1 SGHRS and CDR2 YFSETQ. CDR3 length equals 12 residues. DNA for the CDR3: TGCGCCAGCAGCTTGAGCGGGGACGGCTACACCTTC. It encodes CASSLSGDGYTF.

The chain has TRBV6-5 and TRBJ2-7; D not resolved. The CDR3 runs 15 residues. The germline V gene has CDR1 MNHEY and CDR2 SVGAGI. Trimming cost V 0 bases and J 1 base, with 10 bases left between them. CDR3 sequence reads: CASSYSGQVSYEQYF. The CDR3, as DNA: TGTGCCAGCAGTTACTCGGGCCAGGTATCCTACGAGCAGTACTTC.

This clone was observed a handful of times. The chain combines TRBV19 with TRBJ2-6; D gene unclear. This CDR3 is 14 amino acids long. Trimming shortened V by 7 bases and J by 0 bases, and 7 bases separated the two germline ends. CDR1 and CDR2 from the germline V gene are LNHDA and SQIVND (reference sequence). The CDR3 DNA reads as TGTGCCAGTAAAGTTTCCTCTGGGGCCAACGTCCTGACTTTC. Its protein is CASKVSSGANVLTF.

This clone occurred once. The V gene is TRBV19, the J gene TRBJ1-5; no clear D. The CDR3 totals 14 residues. V was trimmed by 3 bases and J by 6 bases, leaving 12 bases between them. Looked up from germline, CDR1 is LNHDA and CDR2 is SQIVND (reference sequence). In DNA, the CDR3 is TGTGCCAGTAGTATTGGTCGTCGACCTCAGCCCCAGCATTTT. Its protein product is CASSIGRRPQPQHF.

The rearrangement uses TRBV4-2 and TRBJ1-1; D remains ambiguous. This CDR3 is built from 16 residues. The V end lost 0 bases, the J end lost 3 bases, and 14 bases lay between the germline ends. CDR1 is LGHNA, CDR2 YNFKEQ, per germline. The CDR3 loop reads CASSQDRPVSDTEAFF. The CDR3 DNA reads TGTGCCAGCAGCCAAGATCGACCGGTTAGCGACACTGAAGCTTTCTTT.

The table lists this clone with a count of one. The rearrangement links TRBV4-2 to TRBJ1-2, with a tentative D call TRBD1 (6 bases). Trimming left V 0 bases short and J 2 bases short, with 7 bases between. The CDR3 consists of 14 residues. Germline V gene data show CDR1 as LGHNA and CDR2 as YNFKEQ. This CDR3 reads CASSQDGGNYGYTF. In DNA, the CDR3 is TGTGCCAGCAGCCAAGATGGGGGCAACTATGGCTACACCTTC.

V and J are TRBV6-5 and TRBJ1-2; the D gene is possibly TRBD1 (5 bases). V dropped 0 bases and J dropped 4 bases, with 15 bases sitting between them. CDR3 size: 16 residues. In germline, CDR1 is MNHEY, CDR2 SVGAGI. This CDR3 reads CASSYSMWQGVYGYTF. The CDR3 bases are TGTGCCAGCAGTTACTCGATGTGGCAGGGAGTCTATGGCTACACCTTC.

The V call is TRBV11-3, the J call TRBJ2-1; weak D call: TRBD2 (6 bases). Germline CDR1 and CDR2: SGHNT and YENEEA. The CDR3 has 15 residues. Trimming removed 6 bases from V and 7 bases from J, with 19 bases in between. The CDR3 here is CASSFGPMGRNEQFF. The CDR3 coding sequence is TGTGCCAGCAGTTTTGGACCAATGGGGAGGAATGAGCAGTTCTTC.

The V and J genes are TRBV6-5 and TRBJ2-7; 7 nucleotides agree with TRBD1. J was trimmed by 1 base and V by 10 bases; bases with no gene match: 10. This CDR3 spans 14 amino acids. CDR1 is MNHEY and CDR2 is SVGAGI in the germline V gene. CDR3 sequence (DNA): TGTGCCATTACATTGGGACAGTATTCCTACGAGCAGTACTTC. This translates into CAITLGQYSYEQYF.